The 20 T cell receptor beta chains presented below share a single source sample, sequenced in a study of cytomegalovirus exposure and HLA in healthy donors. PCR amplification relied on 60 Vbeta primers (plus 13 Jbeta primers). The repertoire was sequenced with immunoSEQ multiplex PCR; TCRdb's copy has only in-frame clones and lacks some. The profile shows 150,000 or so clones, 80% of them singletons. The sequenced sample consisted of PBMCs. The source is a man in his fifties or sixties in good health and CMV-seronegative.

The chain carries TRBV7-3 and TRBJ1-3; the D is unclear. The V gene lost 2 bases and the J gene lost 2 bases, with 7 bases spanning the gap. CDR1 SGHTA and CDR2 FQGTGA come from the germline V gene. The CDR3 extends over 14 amino acids. The CDR3 DNA sequence: TGTGCCAGCAGCTTAGGAGTGGCTGGAAACACCATATATTTT. Its translation is CASSLGVAGNTIYF.

In regard to this clone: A junction end diverges from the germline sequence, so it may reflect a read error. The chain recombines TRBV30 with TRBJ1-5; D is unclear. There are 15 residues in the CDR3. The germline V gene has CDR1 GTSNPN and CDR2 SVGIG (reference sequence). CDR3 nucleotides: TGTACCTGGAGTGACGTTTCCTATAGCAATCAGCCCCAGCATTTT. Its protein product is CTWSDVSYSNQPQHF.

As DNA, the CDR3 is TGTGCCAGCAGCGTAGCCGGGACACTCGGCTACACCTTC. Translation gives CASSVAGTLGYTF. The chain combines TRBV9 with TRBJ1-2, with D possibly being TRBD1 (6 bases). Per the germline V gene, CDR1 is SGDLS and CDR2 is YYNGEE. V gave up 0 bases and J gave up 8 bases, with 11 bases separating them. The CDR3 runs to 13 residues.

This chain uses TRBV27 with TRBJ2-5; D is unresolved. CDR1 MNHEY and CDR2 SMNVEV come from the germline V gene (reference sequence). This CDR3 is 12 amino acids long. V lost 3 bases, J lost 5 bases, and 7 bases lay in between. CDR3: CASSFDRETQYF. In nucleotides, the CDR3 is TGTGCCAGCAGTTTTGATCGGGAGACCCAGTACTTC.

This CDR3 reads CASRGLGGNTGELFF. The CDR3 DNA reads as TGCGCCAGCAGAGGGTTGGGGGGGAACACCGGGGAGCTGTTTTTT. The chain combines TRBV4-1 with TRBJ2-2; D is perhaps TRBD2 (6 bases). From germline, CDR1 is MGHRA and CDR2 YSYEKL. V dropped 6 bases and J dropped 1 base, with 12 bases sitting between them. The CDR3 has 15 residues.

The chain employs TRBV18 and TRBJ1-1; D is ambiguous. V lost 2 bases, J lost 1 base, and 8 bases lay in between. The CDR3 is 14 residues long. Per the germline V gene, CDR1 is KGHSH and CDR2 is LQKENI. Here the CDR3 reads CASSPYGENTEAFF. The CDR3 nucleotides are TGTGCCAGCTCACCATACGGGGAGAACACTGAAGCTTTCTTT.

CDR3 nucleotides: TGTGCCAGCAGTGACCATCCCTACGAGCAGTACTTC. Residues: CASSDHPYEQYF. The rearrangement links TRBV2 to TRBJ2-7, with no clear D. V was cut by 3 bases and J by 2 bases, with 5 bases left in between. CDR3 size: 12 residues. In germline, CDR1 is SNHLY, CDR2 FYNNEI.

The rearrangement uses TRBV2 and TRBJ1-1; D remains unclear. Trimming left V 7 bases short and J 0 bases short, with 12 bases between. This CDR3 spans 14 amino acids. CDR1 is SNHLY and CDR2 is FYNNEI in the germline V gene. The CDR3 is CASMVNSLNTEAFF. The DNA of the CDR3 is TGTGCCAGCATGGTGAACAGCTTGAACACTGAAGCTTTCTTT.

In this sample, this clone turned up once. This chain uses TRBV7-9 with TRBJ1-1; D ambiguous. Germline-derived CDR1 and CDR2 are SEHNR and FQNEAQ (reference sequence). The V end was cut by 1 base, the J end by 6 bases, with 15 bases between. This CDR3 region has 15 residues. The CDR3: CASSLVAALKSEAFF. DNA of the CDR3: TGTGCCAGCAGCTTAGTGGCCGCCCTGAAATCTGAAGCTTTCTTT.

This chain links TRBV6-1 with TRBJ2-7; perhaps TRBD1 as D (5 bases). The germline V gene has CDR1 MNHNS and CDR2 SASEGT. With 2 bases removed from V and 4 bases from J, the gap between germline ends came to 12 bases. The CDR3 is 14 residues long. CDR3 amino acids: CASSELAGPYEQYF. The CDR3 region has the DNA TGTGCCAGCAGTGAATTGGCAGGGCCTTACGAGCAGTACTTC.

This chain links TRBV5-1 with TRBJ2-2; D is perhaps TRBD1 (5 bases). V gave up 4 bases and J gave up 4 bases, with 11 bases separating them. This CDR3 contains 14 residues. Germline values: CDR1 SGHRS, CDR2 YFSETQ. In nucleotides, the CDR3 is TGCGCCAGCAGCCCAATCCAGGGCACCGGGGAGCTGTTTTTT. This codes for CASSPIQGTGELFF.

In the case of this clone: One end of the junction does not line up with germline, which may come from a read error. The rearrangement joins TRBV6-1 to TRBJ2-4, with 9 positions matching TRBD1. The germline V gene has CDR1 MNHNS and CDR2 SASEGT. The CDR3 covers 10 residues. For the CDR3, the DNA is TGTGCCAGCAGAGGGACAGGGACCGATTTC. Protein: CASRGTGTDF.

In its sample, this clone was seen a few times. An end of the junction differs from the germline gene, which may be a read error. The chain employs TRBV20-1 and TRBJ2-3; the D is unclear. This CDR3 is built from 11 residues. Germline V gene data show CDR1 as DFQATT and CDR2 as SNEGSKA (reference sequence). DNA of the CDR3: TGCAGTTCTAGGGCCCCAGATACGCAGTATTTT. It codes for CSSRAPDTQYF.

The CDR3 spells CASSHKTGGVGQPQHF. The CDR3 DNA reads as TGTGCCAGCAGCCATAAGACAGGGGGCGTGGGTCAGCCCCAGCATTTT. The chain combines TRBV4-2 with TRBJ1-5, with 10 bases aligning to TRBD1. Trimming removed 3 bases from V and 6 bases from J; junction bases left unmatched: 8. The CDR3 loop spans 16 amino acids. CDR1 is LGHNA and CDR2 is YNFKEQ in the germline V gene.

This clone was recorded once. The J gene is TRBJ1-2, the V gene TRBV27; 9 positions agree with TRBD1. The CDR3 runs to 16 residues. CDR1 is MNHEY and CDR2 is SMNVEV in the germline V gene (reference sequence). The V gene end was trimmed by 3 bases and the J gene end by 6 bases; junction bases not matched to a gene: 11. CDR3 bases: TGTGCCAGCAGTTTCTTATCGGGACAGGGCCCTGATGGCTACACCTTC. Translation: CASSFLSGQGPDGYTF.

This chain connects TRBV29-1 to TRBJ2-3, with 7 bases aligning to TRBD2. This CDR3 is 15 amino acids long. Germline assignment: CDR1 SQVTM and CDR2 ANQGSEA. Losses at the gene ends were 3 bases for V and 3 bases for J; bases not matched to a gene: 9. CDR3 loop: CSVDPGLRSTDTQYF. CDR3 sequence (DNA): TGCAGCGTTGATCCGGGACTACGGTCGACAGATACGCAGTATTTT.

The sample holds one count of this clone. The chain uses TRBV6-1 and TRBJ2-1; D might be TRBD2 (5 bases). The V end lost 10 bases, the J end lost 9 bases, and 16 bases lay between the germline ends. CDR1 MNHNS and CDR2 SASEGT come from the germline V gene. The CDR3 is 12 residues long. CDR3 bases: TGTGCCACCAAACTGGGAGCGACTGAGCAGTTCTTC. Translation gives CATKLGATEQFF.

V usage is TRBV9 and J usage is TRBJ1-1, with a possible D match to TRBD1 (5 bases). The CDR3 has 13 amino acids. V lost 0 bases and J 5 bases, leaving 8 bases between the germline ends. Germline V gene lookup returns CDR1 SGDLS and CDR2 YYNGEE. The CDR3 sequence is CASSVGGETEAFF. CDR3 nucleotides: TGTGCCAGCAGCGTAGGGGGGGAGACTGAAGCTTTCTTT.

This clone has only a few counts. The rearrangement uses TRBV5-1 and TRBJ1-2, with D unresolved. Germline loops: CDR1 SGHRS, CDR2 YFSETQ. This CDR3 comprises 13 residues. Trimming cost V 9 bases and J 7 bases, with 19 bases left between them. The CDR3 sequence: CANLPRWVFGYTF. The DNA of the CDR3 is TGCGCCAACCTACCCAGGTGGGTTTTTGGCTACACCTTC.

The V and J genes are TRBV7-9 and TRBJ1-2; 9 nucleotides match TRBD1. Germline V CDR1 and CDR2: SEHNR, FQNEAQ (reference sequence). The CDR3 totals 18 residues. V shed 0 bases and J 8 bases; nucleotides not matched to a gene: 16. The CDR3 DNA reads TGTGCCAGCAGCTTAGCGATGGGTGCGGGACAGGGATCGGGCGGCTACACCTTC. It codes for CASSLAMGAGQGSGGYTF.